This is a list of T cell receptor beta chains from one sample in a study of blood T cell repertoires in COVID-19. Sequenced by immunoSEQ multiplex PCR; TCRdb stores in-frame clones only, minus some. The sample has 50,000 to 60,000 clones; around 85% are singletons. The sequenced sample consisted of peripheral blood. The receptors come from a human donor in a cohort sampled during active COVID-19. Both conserved end residues are part of each CDR3. A D gene is named only where the DNA matches it firmly. Clone size, where shown, is once, few, many, or a class for clones that have expanded.

DNA | CDR3 | D | V | size | J
TGTGCCAGCAGCCAAGATCAGAGCGGGAGGGCAGACAATGAGCAGTTCTTC | CASSQDQSGRADNEQFF | TRBD2 | TRBV4-2 | . | TRBJ2-1
TGTGCCAGCAGCTTAGGAGGGGGCGCGGACACTGAAGCTTTCTTT | CASSLGGGADTEAFF | TRBD1 | TRBV7-2 | . | TRBJ1-1
TGCGCCAGCAGCCAGTCGGGGGTGGGAACGCTTCGGCAGACCGATGAAAAACTGTTTTTT | CASSQSGVGTLRQTDEKLFF | . | TRBV4-1 | . | TRBJ1-4
TGTGCCAGCAGTTTATGGGGGGGAATGATCAATCAGCCCCAGCATTTT | CASSLWGGMINQPQHF | . | TRBV28 | . | TRBJ1-5
TGCGCCAGCAGCTGGGGGACAGGGGATCAGCCCCAGCATTTT | CASSWGTGDQPQHF | TRBD1 | TRBV5-1 | . | TRBJ1-5
TGCGCCAGCAGCCCCACCCCTAGCGGGAGGGCCTACAATGAGCAGTTCTTC | CASSPTPSGRAYNEQFF | TRBD2 | TRBV5-1 | . | TRBJ2-1
TGTGCCAGCAGATACAGGGGGTCAGATACGCAGTATTTT | CASRYRGSDTQYF | TRBD1 | TRBV3-1/TRBV3-2 | . | TRBJ2-3
TGTGCCAGCAGCCGTGACAGCCGAGATACGCAGTATTTT | CASSRDSRDTQYF | . | TRBV3-1/TRBV3-2 | . | TRBJ2-3
TGTGCCAGCAGCAAAAAGACAGGGGGCGATGGCTACACCTTC | CASSKKTGGDGYTF | TRBD1 | TRBV5-6 | . | TRBJ1-2
TGTGCCATCAGTGAAGACAGGGCGATCCAAGAGACCCAGTACTTC | CAISEDRAIQETQYF | TRBD1 | TRBV10-3 | . | TRBJ2-5
TGTGCCAGCAGTTACGGTCCCCGGGACAGGGAATGCTTC | CASSYGPRDRECF | TRBD1 | TRBV6-6 | . | TRBJ2-7
TGTGCCTGGAGTGTACCGACAGGTCCGGGGTTAGGGGCCAACGTCCTGACTTTC | CAWSVPTGPGLGANVLTF | . | TRBV30 | few | TRBJ2-6
TGTGCCAGCAGGGCCGGGACAGCACCTAACTATGGCTACACCTTC | CASRAGTAPNYGYTF | TRBD1 | TRBV2 | few | TRBJ1-2
TGTGCCAGCAGCGCTCGACTAGCGTCTGAGACCCAGTACTTC | CASSARLASETQYF | TRBD2 | TRBV9 | few | TRBJ2-5
TGTGCCAGCAGAGGCTACAGGGGTTCAACCGGGGAGCTGTTTTTT | CASRGYRGSTGELFF | TRBD1 | TRBV28 | . | TRBJ2-2
TGCGCCAGCAGCCGACTAGCGGGTTTAGAGACCCAGTACTTC | CASSRLAGLETQYF | TRBD2 | TRBV4-1 | . | TRBJ2-5
TGTGCCAGCAATTTATCCGGATCAGGGGGGTTGAACTATGGCTACACCTTC | CASNLSGSGGLNYGYTF | TRBD1 | TRBV27 | . | TRBJ1-2
TGTGCCTGGAGTGTACAAGTAAACACCGGGGAGCTGTTTTTT | CAWSVQVNTGELFF | . | TRBV30 | . | TRBJ2-2
TGTGCCAGCAGCTTACGGGGAATGAACACTGAAGCTTTCTTT | CASSLRGMNTEAFF | . | TRBV5-6 | . | TRBJ1-1
TGTGCCAGCAGCCAGACAGGGGGCAGAACTAATGAAAAACTGTTTTTT | CASSQTGGRTNEKLFF | TRBD1 | TRBV13 | . | TRBJ1-4
TGCAGCGTTGGGTGGGACAGGGCCAACGTCCTGACTTTC | CSVGWDRANVLTF | . | TRBV29-1 | . | TRBJ2-6
TGTGCCAGTAGGAGGACAGTGTCAACTAATGAAAAACTGTTTTTT | CASRRTVSTNEKLFF | . | TRBV19 | few | TRBJ1-4
TGTGCCAGCAGTCCTAGCCCCGACAGGGAAGATACTGAAGCTTTCTTT | CASSPSPDREDTEAFF | TRBD1 | TRBV27 | . | TRBJ1-1
TGTGCCAGCAGCCCTCAGGCGTTTAGCTCCTACAATGAGCAGTTCTTC | CASSPQAFSSYNEQFF | . | TRBV4-2 | few | TRBJ2-1
TGTGCCAGCAGAACCGGGACAGCCTACGAGCAGTACTTC | CASRTGTAYEQYF | TRBD1 | TRBV28 | once | TRBJ2-7
TGCGCCAGCAGCTTGCCGCGGGGGCGAGGCGAGCAGTACTTC | CASSLPRGRGEQYF | . | TRBV5-1 | . | TRBJ2-7
TGTGCCAGCCGATCAAGGACTGGGAACACCGGGGAGCTGTTTTTT | CASRSRTGNTGELFF | . | TRBV7-2 | . | TRBJ2-2
TGCAGCGTTGCGAGCGCCGCCTACGAGCAGTACTTC | CSVASAAYEQYF | . | TRBV29-1 | . | TRBJ2-7
TGTGCCACCAGTGGGGGCAGGGGCTTCCAAGAGACCCAGTACTTC | CATSGGRGFQETQYF | . | TRBV24-1 | . | TRBJ2-5
TGTGCCAGCAGCTTGGAACTTAGGTCCCTGACTAGCGGGAGGGAGACCCAGTACTTC | CASSLELRSLTSGRETQYF | TRBD2 | TRBV5-4 | . | TRBJ2-5
TGTGCCAGCAGGCGACAGGGGCTTAATGAAAAACTGTTTTTT | CASRRQGLNEKLFF | TRBD1 | TRBV6-5 | . | TRBJ1-4
TGTGCCAGCAGGATCGACAGGAAGGGGAATCAGCCCCAGCATTTT | CASRIDRKGNQPQHF | . | TRBV2 | . | TRBJ1-5
TGTGCCAGCAGTTCCACGGGACTAGTCCTCAATGAGCAGTTCTTC | CASSSTGLVLNEQFF | TRBD2 | TRBV6-5 | few | TRBJ2-1
TGTGCCAGCAGCTGGACAGGGGGGGAGGCTTTCTTT | CASSWTGGEAFF | TRBD1 | TRBV5-4 | few | TRBJ1-1
TGTGCCAGCTCACCAGCGGGGGCTGATCCTGAAGCTTTCTTT | CASSPAGADPEAFF | . | TRBV18 | once | TRBJ1-1
TGTGCCAGCTCACCACCGGTTGCGGGGGGAGGCAATGAGCAGTTCTTC | CASSPPVAGGGNEQFF | TRBD2 | TRBV18 | . | TRBJ2-1
TGCAGTGCTAGTACAGGGGGCGTTCAGCCCCAGCATTTT | CSASTGGVQPQHF | TRBD1 | TRBV20-1 | . | TRBJ1-5